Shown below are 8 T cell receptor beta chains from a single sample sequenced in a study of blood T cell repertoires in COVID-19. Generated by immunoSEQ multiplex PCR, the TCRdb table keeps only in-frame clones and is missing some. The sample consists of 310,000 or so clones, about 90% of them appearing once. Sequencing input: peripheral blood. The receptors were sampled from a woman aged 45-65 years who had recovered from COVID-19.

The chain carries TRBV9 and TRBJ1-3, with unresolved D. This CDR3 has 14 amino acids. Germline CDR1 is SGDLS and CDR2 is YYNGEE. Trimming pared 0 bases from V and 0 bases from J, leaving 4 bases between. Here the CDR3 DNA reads TGTGCCAGCAGCGTAGGTAGCTCTGGAAACACCATATATTTT. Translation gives CASSVGSSGNTIYF.

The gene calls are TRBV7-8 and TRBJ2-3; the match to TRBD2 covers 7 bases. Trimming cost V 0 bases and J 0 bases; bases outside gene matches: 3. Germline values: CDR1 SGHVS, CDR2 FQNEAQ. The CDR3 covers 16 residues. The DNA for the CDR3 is TGTGCCAGCAGCTTAGCACTAGCGCTCAGCACAGATACGCAGTATTTT. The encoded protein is CASSLALALSTDTQYF.

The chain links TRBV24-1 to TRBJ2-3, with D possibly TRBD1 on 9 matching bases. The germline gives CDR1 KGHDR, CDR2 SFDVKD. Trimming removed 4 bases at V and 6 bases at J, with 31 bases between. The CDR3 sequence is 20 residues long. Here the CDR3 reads CATSDPTGGRPSGSSDTQYF. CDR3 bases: TGTGCCACCAGTGACCCAACAGGGGGCAGGCCCAGCGGGAGTAGTGATACGCAGTATTTT.

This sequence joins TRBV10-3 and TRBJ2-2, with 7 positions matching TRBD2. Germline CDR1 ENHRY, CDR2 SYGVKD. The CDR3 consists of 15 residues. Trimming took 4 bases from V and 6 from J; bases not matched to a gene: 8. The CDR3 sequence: CAISGTSISPGELFF. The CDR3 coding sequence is TGTGCCATCAGTGGGACTAGTATCAGTCCCGGGGAGCTGTTTTTT.

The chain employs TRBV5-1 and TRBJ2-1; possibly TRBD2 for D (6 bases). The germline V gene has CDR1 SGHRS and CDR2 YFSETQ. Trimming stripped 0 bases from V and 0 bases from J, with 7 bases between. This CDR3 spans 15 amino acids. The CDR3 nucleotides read TGCGCCAGCAGCTTGGCGGGAGTCTCCTACAATGAGCAGTTCTTC. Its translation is CASSLAGVSYNEQFF.

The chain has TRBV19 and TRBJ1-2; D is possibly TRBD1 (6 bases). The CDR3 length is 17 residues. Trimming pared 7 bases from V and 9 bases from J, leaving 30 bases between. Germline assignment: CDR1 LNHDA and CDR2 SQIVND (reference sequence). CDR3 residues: CASTHQRPGTNRVRYTF. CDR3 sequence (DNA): TGTGCCAGTACTCATCAACGACCCGGGACAAACCGAGTACGCTACACCTTC.

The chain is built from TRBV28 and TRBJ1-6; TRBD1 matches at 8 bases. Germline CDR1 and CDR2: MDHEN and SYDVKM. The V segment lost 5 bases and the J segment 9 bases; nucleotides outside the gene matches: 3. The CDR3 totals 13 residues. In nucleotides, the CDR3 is TGTGCCAGCAGTCCAACAGGGGGTTCACCCCTCCACTTT. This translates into CASSPTGGSPLHF. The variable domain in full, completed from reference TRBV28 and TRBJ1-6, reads DVKVTQSSRYLVKRTGEKVFLECVQDMDHENMFWYRQDPGLGLRLIYFSYDVKMKEKGDIPEGYSVSREKKERFSLILESASTNQTSMYLCASSPTGGSPLHFGNGTRLTVT.

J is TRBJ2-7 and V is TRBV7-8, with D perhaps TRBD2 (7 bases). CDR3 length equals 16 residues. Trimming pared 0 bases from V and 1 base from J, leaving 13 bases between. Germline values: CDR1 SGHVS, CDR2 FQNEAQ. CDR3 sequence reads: CASSLAGGDISYEQYF. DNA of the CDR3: TGTGCCAGCAGCTTAGCGGGAGGGGACATTTCCTACGAGCAGTACTTC.